The sequence of this T cell receptor (beta chain) was determined in a study of blood T cell repertoires in COVID-19 (dated by TCRdb to about 2020). Background on the whole study: The collaborator samples originated in the United States, Italy and Spain and spanned the acute and convalescent phases of COVID-19. The prospective study material was composed of cDNA or gDNA derived from T cells, B-cell-depleted T cells, or PBMCs. Deeply sampled blood TCRbeta repertoires from subjects exposed to, actively infected with, or recovered from COVID-19 were included in the dataset. The repertoires were made available in a free public database intended to serve as a resource for research on the immune response to SARS-CoV-2. Samples were obtained from the ongoing ImmuneRACE study (first 160 participants) and from about 1,300 subjects provided by 6 global collaborators. Nearly every sample came with metadata listing a de-identified subject ID, COVID-19 status, age in years and sex. HLA class I and class II types, where available, came from metadata supplied by the sample provider rather than from assay-based typing.

The immunoSEQ Assay, a bias-controlled multiplex PCR, was used to amplify TCRbeta CDR3 regions from genomic DNA. In the original analysis: Within the assay, amplification of reference gene primers was used to estimate how many nucleated cells each sample contained. To quantify the absolute abundance of each unique TCRbeta CDR3 rearrangement, sequence reads were collapsed and filtered. Productive Simpson clonality was computed per sample as the square root of Simpson's diversity index over productive rearrangements. Entries here come from immuneACCESS through TCRdb and include only in-frame sequences with V and J called. Some clones fail to appear in such tables; in the studies checked, an unresolved V gene covers under half of the shortfall, and the cause of the remainder is unknown. Clone size and the V and J calls come from that table; the DNA yielded D and trimming. This sample gives 150,000 to 200,000 clones in total; about nine tenths of them show up just once. Clones ranked in the top ten supply 1.9% of the sample.

Samples from volunteer blood donors who had recovered from COVID-19 were contributed by a second Seattle source. Whole blood was collected in K2EDTA tubes by collaborating institutions according to the institutions' own protocols. For TCRbeta analysis, collaborator samples were shipped as frozen whole blood, as isolated PBMCs, or as DNA extracted from either sample type. Remarks on this clone: This clone's antigen is unknown. Base quality data are lacking; no much larger clone is found one base away.

Trimming takes 1 base from V and 3 bases from J, and the germline ends sit 12 bases apart. From the cysteine through the phenylalanine, the CDR3 covers 15 amino acids. The CDR3 DNA has 45 bases and is translated from base 1. CDR1 and CDR2 were assigned from the germline V gene as LGHNA and YNFKEQ. On the study overall, not on this receptor specifically: How much clinical and demographic metadata was included differed by source and by participant, and the metadata was provided uncurated.

The rearranged segments are TRBV4-2 and TRBJ1-1; the D gene is unclear. Sequencing was carried out using peripheral blood. The sequence came from a man younger than 35 who had recovered from COVID-19. CDR3 sequence: CASSQGSEQHTEAFF. The DNA sequence is given as TGTGCCAGCAGCCAAGGGTCGGAACAGCACACTGAAGCTTTCTTT.